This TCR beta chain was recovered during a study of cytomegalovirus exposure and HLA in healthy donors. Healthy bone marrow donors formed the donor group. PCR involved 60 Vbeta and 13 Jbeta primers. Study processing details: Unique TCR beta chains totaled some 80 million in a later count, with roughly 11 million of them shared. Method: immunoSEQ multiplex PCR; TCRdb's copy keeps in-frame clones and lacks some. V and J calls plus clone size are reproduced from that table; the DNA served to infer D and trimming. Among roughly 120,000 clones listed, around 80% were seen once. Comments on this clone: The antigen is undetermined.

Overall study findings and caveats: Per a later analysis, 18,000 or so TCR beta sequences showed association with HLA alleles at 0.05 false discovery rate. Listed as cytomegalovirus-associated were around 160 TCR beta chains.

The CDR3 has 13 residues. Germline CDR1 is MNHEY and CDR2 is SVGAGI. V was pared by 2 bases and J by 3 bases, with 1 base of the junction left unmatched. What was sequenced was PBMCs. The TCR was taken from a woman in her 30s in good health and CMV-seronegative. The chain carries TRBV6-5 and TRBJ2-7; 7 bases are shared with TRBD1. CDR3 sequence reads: CASSYRQGYEQYF. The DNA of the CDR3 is TGTGCCAGCAGTTACCGACAGGGCTACGAGCAGTACTTC.